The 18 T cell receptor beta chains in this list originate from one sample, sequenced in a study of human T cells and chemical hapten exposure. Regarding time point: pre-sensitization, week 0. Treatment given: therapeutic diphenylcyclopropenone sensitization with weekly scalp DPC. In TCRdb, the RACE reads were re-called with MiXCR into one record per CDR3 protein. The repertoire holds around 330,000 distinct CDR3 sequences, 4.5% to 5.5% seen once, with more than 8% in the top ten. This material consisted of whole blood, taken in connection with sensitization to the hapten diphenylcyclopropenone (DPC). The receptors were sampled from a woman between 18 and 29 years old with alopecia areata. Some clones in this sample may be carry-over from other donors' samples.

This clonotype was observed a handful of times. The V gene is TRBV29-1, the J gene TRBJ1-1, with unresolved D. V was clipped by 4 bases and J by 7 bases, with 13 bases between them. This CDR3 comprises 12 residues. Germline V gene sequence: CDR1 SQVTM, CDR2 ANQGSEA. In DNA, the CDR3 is TGCAGCGTTGGAGGGTGGAGCAGTGAAGCTTTCTTT. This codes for CSVGGWSSEAFF.

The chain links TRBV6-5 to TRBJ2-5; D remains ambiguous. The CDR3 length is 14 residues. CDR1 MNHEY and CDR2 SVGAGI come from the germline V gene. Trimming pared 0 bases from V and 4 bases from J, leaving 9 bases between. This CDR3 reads CASSYSLGIETQYF. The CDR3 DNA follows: TGTGCCAGCAGTTACTCCTTGGGGATAGAGACCCAGTACTTC.

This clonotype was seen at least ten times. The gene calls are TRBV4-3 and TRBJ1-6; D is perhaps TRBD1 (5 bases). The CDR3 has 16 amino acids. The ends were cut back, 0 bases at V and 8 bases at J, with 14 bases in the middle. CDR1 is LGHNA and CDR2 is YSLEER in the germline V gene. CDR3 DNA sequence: TGCGCCAGCAGCCAAGAGCCAGGGCGGTTTGATTCACCCCTCCACTTT. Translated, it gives CASSQEPGRFDSPLHF.

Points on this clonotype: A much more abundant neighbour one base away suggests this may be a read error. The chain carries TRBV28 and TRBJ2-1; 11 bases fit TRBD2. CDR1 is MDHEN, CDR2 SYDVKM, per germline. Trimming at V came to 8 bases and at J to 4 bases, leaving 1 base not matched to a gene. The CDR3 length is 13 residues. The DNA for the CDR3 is TGTGCCAGCGGGACTAGCGGATACAATGAGCAGTTCTTC. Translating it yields CASGTSGYNEQFF.

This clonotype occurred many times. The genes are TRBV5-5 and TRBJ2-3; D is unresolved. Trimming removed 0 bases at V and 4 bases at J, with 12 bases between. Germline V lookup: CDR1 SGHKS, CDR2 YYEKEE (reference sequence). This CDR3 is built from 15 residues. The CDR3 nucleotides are TGTGCCAGCAGCTTGGCCCACTCTCCCCCAGATACGCAGTATTTT. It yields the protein CASSLAHSPPDTQYF.

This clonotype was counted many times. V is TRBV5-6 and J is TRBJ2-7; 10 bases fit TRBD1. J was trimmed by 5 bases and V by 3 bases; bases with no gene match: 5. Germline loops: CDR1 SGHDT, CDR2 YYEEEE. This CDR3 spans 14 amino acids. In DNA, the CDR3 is TGTGCCAGCAGCTCTGGGACAGGGGTGAACGAGCAGTACTTC. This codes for CASSSGTGVNEQYF.

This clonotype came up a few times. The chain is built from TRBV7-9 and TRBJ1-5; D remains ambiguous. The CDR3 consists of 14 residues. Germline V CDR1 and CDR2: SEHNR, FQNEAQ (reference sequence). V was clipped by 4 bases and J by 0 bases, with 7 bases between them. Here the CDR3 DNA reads TGTGCCAGCAGCTCACCCGATAGCAATCAGCCCCAGCATTTT. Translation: CASSSPDSNQPQHF.

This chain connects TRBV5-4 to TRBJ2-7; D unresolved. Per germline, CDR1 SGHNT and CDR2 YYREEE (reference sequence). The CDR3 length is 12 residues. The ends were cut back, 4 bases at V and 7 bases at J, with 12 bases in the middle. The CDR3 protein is CASSPRLPEQYF. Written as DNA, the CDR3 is TGTGCCAGCAGCCCACGATTACCGGAGCAGTACTTC.

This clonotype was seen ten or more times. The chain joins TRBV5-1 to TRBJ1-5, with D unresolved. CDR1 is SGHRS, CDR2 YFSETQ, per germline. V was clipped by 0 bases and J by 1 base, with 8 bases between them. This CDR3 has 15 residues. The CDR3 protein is CASSLADISNQPQHF. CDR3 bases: TGCGCCAGCAGCTTGGCCGATATAAGCAATCAGCCCCAGCATTTT.

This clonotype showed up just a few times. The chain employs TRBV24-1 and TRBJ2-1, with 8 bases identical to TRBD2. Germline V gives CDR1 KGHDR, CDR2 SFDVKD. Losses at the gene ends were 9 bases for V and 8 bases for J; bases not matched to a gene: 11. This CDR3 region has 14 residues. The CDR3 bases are TGTGCCACCCGTCCGGGGGGGATTCGTGATGAGCAGTTCTTC. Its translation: CATRPGGIRDEQFF.

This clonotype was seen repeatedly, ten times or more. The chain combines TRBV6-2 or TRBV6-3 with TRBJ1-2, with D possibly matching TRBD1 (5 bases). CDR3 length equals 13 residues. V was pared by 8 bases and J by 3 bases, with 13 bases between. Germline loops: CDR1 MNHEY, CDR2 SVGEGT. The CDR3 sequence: CASVEGRDYGYTF. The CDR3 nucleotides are TGTGCCAGCGTGGAGGGACGGGACTATGGCTACACCTTC.

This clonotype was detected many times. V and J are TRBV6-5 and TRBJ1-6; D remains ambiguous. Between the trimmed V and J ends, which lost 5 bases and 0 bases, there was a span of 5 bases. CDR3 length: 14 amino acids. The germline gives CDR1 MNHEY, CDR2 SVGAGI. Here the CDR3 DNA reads TGTGCCAGCAGTGACCCCTCCTATAATTCACCCCTCCACTTT. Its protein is CASSDPSYNSPLHF.

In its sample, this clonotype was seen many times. The DNA of the CDR3 is TGCAGTGCTAGTAAGTTGACCGGCGCCGATGAGCAGTTCTTC. It encodes CSASKLTGADEQFF. The V and J genes are TRBV20-1 and TRBJ2-1; no reliable D call. This CDR3 contains 14 residues. CDR1 is DFQATT, CDR2 SNEGSKA, per germline (reference sequence). Between the trimmed V and J ends, which lost 3 bases and 8 bases, there was a span of 17 bases.

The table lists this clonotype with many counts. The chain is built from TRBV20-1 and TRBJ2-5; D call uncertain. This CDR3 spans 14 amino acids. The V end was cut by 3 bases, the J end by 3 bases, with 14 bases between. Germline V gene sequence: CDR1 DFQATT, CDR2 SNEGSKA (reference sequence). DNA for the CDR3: TGCAGTGCTAGCGGTCTAGTCAGTGAAGAGACCCAGTACTTC. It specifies CSASGLVSEETQYF.

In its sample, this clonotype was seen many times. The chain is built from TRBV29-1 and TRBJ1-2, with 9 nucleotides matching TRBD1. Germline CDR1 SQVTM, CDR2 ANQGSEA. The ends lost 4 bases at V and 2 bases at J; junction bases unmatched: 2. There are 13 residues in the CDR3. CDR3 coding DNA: TGCAGCGTTGCAGGACAGGGGAACTATGGCTACACCTTC. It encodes CSVAGQGNYGYTF.

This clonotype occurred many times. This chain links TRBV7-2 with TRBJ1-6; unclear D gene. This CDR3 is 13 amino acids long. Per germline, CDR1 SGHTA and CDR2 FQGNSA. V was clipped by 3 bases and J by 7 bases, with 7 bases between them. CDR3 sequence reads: CASSFYGNSPLHF. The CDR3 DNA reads TGTGCCAGCAGCTTCTACGGCAATTCACCCCTCCACTTT.

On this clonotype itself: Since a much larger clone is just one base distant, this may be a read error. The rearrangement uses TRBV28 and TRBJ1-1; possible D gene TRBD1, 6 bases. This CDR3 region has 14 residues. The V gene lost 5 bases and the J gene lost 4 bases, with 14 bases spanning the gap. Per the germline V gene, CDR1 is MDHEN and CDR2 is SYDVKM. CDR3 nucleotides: TGTGCCAGCAGTAGCTCAGGGGCGATCACTGAAGCTTTCTTT. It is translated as CASSSSGAITEAFF.

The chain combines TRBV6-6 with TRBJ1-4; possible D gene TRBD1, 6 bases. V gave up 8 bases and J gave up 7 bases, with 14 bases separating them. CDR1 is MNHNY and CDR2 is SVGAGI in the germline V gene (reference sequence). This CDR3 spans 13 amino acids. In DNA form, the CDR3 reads TGTGCCAGCGGAGGGGAGGGGGGTGAAAAACTGTTTTTT. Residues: CASGGEGGEKLFF.